This TCR beta chain was documented in a study of blood T cell repertoires in COVID-19. The table lists this clone with a count of one. Original analysis: How many nucleated cells were present was estimated from reference gene primer amplification. The assay was immunoSEQ multiplex PCR, and TCRdb's table has in-frame clones only and misses some. V, J and clone size reflect that table, while D and trimming were determined from the DNA. This table has around 140,000 clones, around 90% appearing once. Material for sequencing was peripheral blood. This sequence originates from a human donor in a cohort sampled during active COVID-19.

The CDR3 DNA sequence: TGTGCCACCAGCACCTCCAGGGCGAACACTGAAGCTTTCTTT. It codes for CATSTSRANTEAFF. The chain recombines TRBV15 with TRBJ1-1; D possibly corresponds to TRBD1 (5 bases). The ends were cut back, 4 bases at V and 1 base at J, with 10 bases in the middle. CDR3 size: 14 residues. Germline lookup yields CDR1 LNHNV and CDR2 YYDKDF (reference sequence).